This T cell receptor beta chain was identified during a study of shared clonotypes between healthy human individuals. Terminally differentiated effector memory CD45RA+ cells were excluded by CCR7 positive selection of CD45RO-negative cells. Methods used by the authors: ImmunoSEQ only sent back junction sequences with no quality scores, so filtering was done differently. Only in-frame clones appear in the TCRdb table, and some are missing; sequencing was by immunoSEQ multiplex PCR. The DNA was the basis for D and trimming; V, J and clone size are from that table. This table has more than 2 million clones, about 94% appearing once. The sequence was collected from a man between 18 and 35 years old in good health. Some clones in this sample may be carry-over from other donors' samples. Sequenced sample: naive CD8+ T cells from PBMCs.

Here the CDR3 DNA reads TGCGCCAGCAGCCAAGACTGGGGGAGAAGGGGGCACGAGCAGTACTTC. Its translation: CASSQDWGRRGHEQYF. The chain recombines TRBV4-1 with TRBJ2-7; 7 bases are a match to TRBD1. The J segment lost 5 bases and the V segment lost 0 bases, leaving 10 bases of the junction unmatched. Per germline, CDR1 MGHRA and CDR2 YSYEKL. The length of the CDR3 is 16 residues.